This T cell receptor (beta chain) was documented in a study of cytomegalovirus exposure and HLA in healthy donors. Study overall: Researchers previously reported finding 90 million to 130 million unique TCR beta sequences from 170 million or so T cells.

PCR primers comprised 60 Vbeta and 13 Jbeta primers. Profiling relied on immunoSEQ multiplex PCR, and the TCRdb table lists in-frame clones only, not all of them. This sample has 90,000 or so clones; over 65% occur once, and the top ten carry approximately 3.6%. Study-level results: Later analysis identified a missense DCLRE1C variant that was linked to TCR beta V- and J-gene trimming.

This clone was counted a few times. The antigen remains unidentified. The sequenced material came from PBMCs. The clonotype comes from a man aged 50 or older in good health and CMV-seronegative.

This CDR3 reads CASEGTSSGELFF. The CDR3 DNA is TGTGCCAGCGAAGGGACTAGCTCCGGGGAGCTGTTTTTT. J is TRBJ2-2 and V is TRBV6-1; TRBD2 agrees at 9 bases. Germline V lookup: CDR1 MNHNS, CDR2 SASEGT. V shed 8 bases, J shed 6 bases, and the junction held 4 bases outside the gene matches. This CDR3 comprises 13 residues.